The present T cell receptor beta chain was sequenced within a study of cytomegalovirus exposure and HLA in healthy donors. Points from the study as a whole: Only CMV serostatus was available as immune exposure information. Reports showed the classifier diagnosing cytomegalovirus status with high specificity and sensitivity.

Germline V gene sequence: CDR1 MGHDK, CDR2 SYGVNS. The CDR3 runs 15 residues. Trimming took 2 bases from V and 6 from J; bases not matched to a gene: 9. Points on this clone: Its antigen is not identified.

PCR employed 60 Vbeta and 13 Jbeta primers. Assay used: immunoSEQ multiplex PCR; TCRdb lists only in-frame clones, some missing. The table has around 170,000 clones, around 80% seen once; the top ten hold roughly 6.3%. The clonotype was recovered from a man aged 40-55 years in good health and CMV-seropositive. The gene calls are TRBV25-1 and TRBJ1-2; 7 nucleotides match TRBD1. The specimen sequenced was PBMCs. The CDR3: CASSEPTLTGNGYTF. CDR3 nucleotides: TGTGCCAGCAGTGAACCCACCCTGACAGGGAATGGCTACACCTTC.